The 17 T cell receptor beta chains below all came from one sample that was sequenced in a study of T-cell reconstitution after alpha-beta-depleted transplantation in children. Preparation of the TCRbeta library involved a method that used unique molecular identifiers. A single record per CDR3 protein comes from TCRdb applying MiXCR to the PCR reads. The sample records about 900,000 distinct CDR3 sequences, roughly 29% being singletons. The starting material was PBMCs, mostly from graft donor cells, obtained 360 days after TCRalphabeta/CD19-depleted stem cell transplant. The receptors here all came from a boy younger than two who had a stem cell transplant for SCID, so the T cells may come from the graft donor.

The CDR3 protein is CASSEVDGGPWTQYF. Here the CDR3 DNA reads TGTGCCAGCAGTGAAGTTGACGGCGGTCCCTGGACCCAGTACTTC. The chain carries TRBV6-1 and TRBJ2-5; D gene unclear. V was clipped by 1 base and J by 7 bases, with 16 bases between them. The germline gives CDR1 MNHNS, CDR2 SASEGT. CDR3 length: 15 residues.

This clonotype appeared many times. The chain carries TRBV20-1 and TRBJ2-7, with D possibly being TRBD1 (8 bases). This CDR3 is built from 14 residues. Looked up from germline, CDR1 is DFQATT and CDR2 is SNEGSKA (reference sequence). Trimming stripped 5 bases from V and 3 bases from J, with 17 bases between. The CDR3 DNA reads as TGCAGTGCTTTAAGGACAGGGAGGGTCTACGAGCAGTACTTC. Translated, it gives CSALRTGRVYEQYF.

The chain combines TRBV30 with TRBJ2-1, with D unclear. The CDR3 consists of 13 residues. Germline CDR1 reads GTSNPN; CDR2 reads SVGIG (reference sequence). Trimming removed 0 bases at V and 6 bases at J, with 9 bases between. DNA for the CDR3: TGTGCCTGGAGTGTTGGTGTCAGCAATGAGCAGTTCTTC. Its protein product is CAWSVGVSNEQFF.

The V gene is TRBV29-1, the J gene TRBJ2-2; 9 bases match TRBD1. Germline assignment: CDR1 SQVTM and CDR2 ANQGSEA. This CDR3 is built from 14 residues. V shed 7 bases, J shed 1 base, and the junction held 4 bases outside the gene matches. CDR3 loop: CSAWTGVNTGELFF. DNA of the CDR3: TGCAGCGCATGGACAGGGGTGAACACCGGGGAGCTGTTTTTT.

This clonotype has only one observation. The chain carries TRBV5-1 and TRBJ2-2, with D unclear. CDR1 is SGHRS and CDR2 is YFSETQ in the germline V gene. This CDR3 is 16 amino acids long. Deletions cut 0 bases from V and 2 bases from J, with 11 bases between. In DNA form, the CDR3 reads TGCGCCAGCAGCTTGGAGGTGGTCGTAAACACCGGGGAGCTGTTTTTT. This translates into CASSLEVVVNTGELFF.

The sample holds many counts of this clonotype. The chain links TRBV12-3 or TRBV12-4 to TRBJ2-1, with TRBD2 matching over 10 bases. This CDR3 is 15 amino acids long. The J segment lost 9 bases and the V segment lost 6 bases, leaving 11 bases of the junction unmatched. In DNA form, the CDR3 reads TGTGCCAGCAGAGCCCCTAGCGGGGGCTTCAGTGAGCAGTTCTTC. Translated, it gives CASRAPSGGFSEQFF.

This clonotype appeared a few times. The CDR3 region is CATGDSYLATNEKLFF. The CDR3 DNA follows: TGTGCCACTGGGGACAGTTATCTTGCAACTAATGAAAAACTGTTTTTT. This chain links TRBV6-1 with TRBJ1-4; the match to TRBD1 covers 7 bases. Trimming at V came to 10 bases and at J to 0 bases, leaving 11 bases not matched to a gene. The CDR3 sequence is 16 residues long. Germline values: CDR1 MNHNS, CDR2 SASEGT.

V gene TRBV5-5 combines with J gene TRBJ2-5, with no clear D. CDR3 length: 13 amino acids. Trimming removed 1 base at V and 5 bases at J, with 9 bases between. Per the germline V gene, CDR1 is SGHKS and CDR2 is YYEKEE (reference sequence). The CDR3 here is CASSLRLIETQYF. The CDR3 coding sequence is TGTGCCAGCAGCTTGCGTTTGATCGAGACCCAGTACTTC.

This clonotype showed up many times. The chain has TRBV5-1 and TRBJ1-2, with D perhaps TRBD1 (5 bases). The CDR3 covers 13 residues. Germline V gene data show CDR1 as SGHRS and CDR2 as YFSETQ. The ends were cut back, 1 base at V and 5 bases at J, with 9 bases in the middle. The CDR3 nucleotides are TGCGCCAGCAGCTTGACGGGGGATTATGGCTACACCTTC. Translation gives CASSLTGDYGYTF.

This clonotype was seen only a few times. The CDR3 nucleotides read TGTGCCAGCAGGCTAGGGACACTCCAAGAGACCCAGTACTTC. This codes for CASRLGTLQETQYF. The chain joins TRBV25-1 to TRBJ2-5, with D perhaps matching TRBD1 (6 bases). There are 14 residues in the CDR3. Trimming removed 6 bases at V and 1 base at J, with 12 bases between. Germline V gene data show CDR1 as MGHDK and CDR2 as SYGVNS.

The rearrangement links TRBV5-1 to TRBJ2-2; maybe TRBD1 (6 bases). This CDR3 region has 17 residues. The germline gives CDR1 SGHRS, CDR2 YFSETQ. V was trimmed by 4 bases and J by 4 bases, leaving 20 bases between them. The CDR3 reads CASSIRQAAGGTGELFF. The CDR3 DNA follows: TGCGCCAGCAGCATCCGACAGGCTGCGGGCGGCACCGGGGAGCTGTTTTTT.

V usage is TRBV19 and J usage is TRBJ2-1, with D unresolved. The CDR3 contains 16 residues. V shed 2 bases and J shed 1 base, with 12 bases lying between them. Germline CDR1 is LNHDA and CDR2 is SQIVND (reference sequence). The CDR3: CASSILARTSYNEQFF. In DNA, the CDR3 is TGTGCCAGTAGTATACTCGCACGAACGTCCTACAATGAGCAGTTCTTC.

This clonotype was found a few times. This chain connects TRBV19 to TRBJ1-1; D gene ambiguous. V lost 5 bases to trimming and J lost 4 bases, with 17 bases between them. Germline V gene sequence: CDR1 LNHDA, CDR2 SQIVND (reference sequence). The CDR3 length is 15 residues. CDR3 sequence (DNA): TGTGCCAGTAGTTTCCTGGACGGGCGGAGCACTGAAGCTTTCTTT. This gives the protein CASSFLDGRSTEAFF. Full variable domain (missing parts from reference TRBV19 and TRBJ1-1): DGGITQSPKYLFRKEGQNVTLSCEQNLNHDAMYWYRQDPGQGLRLIYYSQIVNDFQKGDIAEGYSVSREKKESFPLTVTSAQKNPTAFYLCASSFLDGRSTEAFFGQGTRLTVV.

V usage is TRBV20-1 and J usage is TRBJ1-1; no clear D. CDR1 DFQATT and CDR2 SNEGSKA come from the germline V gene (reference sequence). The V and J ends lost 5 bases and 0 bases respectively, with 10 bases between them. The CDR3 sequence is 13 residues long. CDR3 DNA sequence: TGCAGTGCTGCCCTACAGCTGAACACTGAAGCTTTCTTT. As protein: CSAALQLNTEAFF.

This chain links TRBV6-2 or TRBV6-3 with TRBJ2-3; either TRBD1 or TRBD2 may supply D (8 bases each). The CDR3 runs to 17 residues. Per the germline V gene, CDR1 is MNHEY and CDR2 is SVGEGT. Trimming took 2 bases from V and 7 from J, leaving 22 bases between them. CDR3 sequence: CASSYKRESGGTYTQYF. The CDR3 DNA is TGTGCCAGCAGTTACAAGCGGGAGTCAGGGGGCACGTATACGCAGTATTTT.

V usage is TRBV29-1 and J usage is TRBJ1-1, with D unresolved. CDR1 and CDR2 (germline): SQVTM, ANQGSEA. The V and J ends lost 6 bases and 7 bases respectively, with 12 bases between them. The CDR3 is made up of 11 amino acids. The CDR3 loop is CSVEEGSEAFF. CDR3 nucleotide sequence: TGCAGCGTGGAGGAGGGCAGTGAAGCTTTCTTT.

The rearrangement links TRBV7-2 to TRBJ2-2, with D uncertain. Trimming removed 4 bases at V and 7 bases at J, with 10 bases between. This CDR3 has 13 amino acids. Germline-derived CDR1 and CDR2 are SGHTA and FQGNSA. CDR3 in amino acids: CASSWGGYGELFF. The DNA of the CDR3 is TGTGCCAGCAGCTGGGGTGGCTACGGGGAGCTGTTTTTT. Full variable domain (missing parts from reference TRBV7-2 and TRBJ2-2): GAGVSQSPSNKVTEKGKDVELRCDPISGHTALYWYRQSLGQGLEFLIYFQGNSAPDKSGLPSDRFSAERTGGSVSTLTIQRTQQEDSAVYLCASSWGGYGELFFGEGSRLTVL.